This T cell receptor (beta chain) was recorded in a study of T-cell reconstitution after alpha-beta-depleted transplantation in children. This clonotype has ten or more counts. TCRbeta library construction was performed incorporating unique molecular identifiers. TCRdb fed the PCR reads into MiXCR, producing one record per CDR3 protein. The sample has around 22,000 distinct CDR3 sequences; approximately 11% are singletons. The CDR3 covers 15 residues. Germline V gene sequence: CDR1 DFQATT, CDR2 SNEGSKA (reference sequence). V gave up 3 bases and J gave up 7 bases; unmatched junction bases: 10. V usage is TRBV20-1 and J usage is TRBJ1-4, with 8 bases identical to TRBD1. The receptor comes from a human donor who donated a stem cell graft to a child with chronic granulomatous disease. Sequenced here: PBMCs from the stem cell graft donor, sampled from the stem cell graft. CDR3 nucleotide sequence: TGCAGTGCTAGGGCGTTTACAGGGGGAGGTGAAAAACTGTTTTTT. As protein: CSARAFTGGGEKLFF.